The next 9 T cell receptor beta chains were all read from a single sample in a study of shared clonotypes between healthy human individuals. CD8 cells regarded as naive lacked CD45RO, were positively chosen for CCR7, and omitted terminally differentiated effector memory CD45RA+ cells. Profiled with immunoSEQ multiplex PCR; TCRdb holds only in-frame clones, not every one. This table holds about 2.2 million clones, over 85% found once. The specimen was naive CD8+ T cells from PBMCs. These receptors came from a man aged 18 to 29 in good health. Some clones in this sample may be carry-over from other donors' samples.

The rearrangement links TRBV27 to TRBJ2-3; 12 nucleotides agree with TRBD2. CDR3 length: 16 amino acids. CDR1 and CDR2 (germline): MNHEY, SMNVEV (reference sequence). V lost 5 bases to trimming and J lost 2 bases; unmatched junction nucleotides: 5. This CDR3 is CASSPWTSGITDTQYF. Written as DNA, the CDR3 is TGTGCCAGCAGTCCTTGGACTAGCGGGATCACAGATACGCAGTATTTT.

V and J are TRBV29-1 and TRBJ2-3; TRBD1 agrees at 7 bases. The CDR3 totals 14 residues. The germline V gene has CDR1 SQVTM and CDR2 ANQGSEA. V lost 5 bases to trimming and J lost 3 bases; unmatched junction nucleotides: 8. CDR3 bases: TGCAGCGTTCTAGGGGGCAGCGTGACAGATACGCAGTATTTT. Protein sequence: CSVLGGSVTDTQYF.

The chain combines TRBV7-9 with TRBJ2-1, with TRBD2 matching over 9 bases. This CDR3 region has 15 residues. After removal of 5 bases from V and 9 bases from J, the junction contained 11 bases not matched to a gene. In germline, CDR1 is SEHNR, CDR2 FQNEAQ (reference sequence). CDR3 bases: TGTGCCAGCAGCCTGATAGCGGGAGAGGCCGGTGAGCAGTTCTTC. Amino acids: CASSLIAGEAGEQFF.

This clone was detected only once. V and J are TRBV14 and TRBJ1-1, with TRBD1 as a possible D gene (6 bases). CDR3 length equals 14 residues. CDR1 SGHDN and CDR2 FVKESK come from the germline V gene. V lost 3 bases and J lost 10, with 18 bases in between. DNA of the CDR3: TGTGCCAGCAGCCAGTCAGGGGCCGTCGAGGGAGCTTTCTTT. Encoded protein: CASSQSGAVEGAFF.

CDR3 DNA: TGTGCCAGCAGCCCTGTGGCGGGAGGGCGGTACGAGCAGTACTTC. It is translated as CASSPVAGGRYEQYF. The V call is TRBV14, the J call TRBJ2-7; 9 nucleotides agree with TRBD2. Germline CDR1 is SGHDN and CDR2 is FVKESK. Trimming took 4 bases from V and 4 from J; bases not matched to a gene: 8. The CDR3 length is 15 residues.

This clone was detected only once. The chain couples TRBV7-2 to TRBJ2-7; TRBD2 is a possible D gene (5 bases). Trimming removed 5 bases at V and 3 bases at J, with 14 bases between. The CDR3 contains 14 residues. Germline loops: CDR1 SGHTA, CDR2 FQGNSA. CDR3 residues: CASSPRTGNYEQYF. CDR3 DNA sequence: TGTGCCAGCAGCCCCCGGACGGGAAACTACGAGCAGTACTTC.

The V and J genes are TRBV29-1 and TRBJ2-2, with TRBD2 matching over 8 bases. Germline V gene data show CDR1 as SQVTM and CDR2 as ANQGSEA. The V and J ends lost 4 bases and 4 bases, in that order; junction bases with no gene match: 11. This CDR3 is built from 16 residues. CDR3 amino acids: CSVVGTSGSGTGELFF. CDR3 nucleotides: TGCAGCGTTGTCGGAACCAGCGGGAGTGGCACCGGGGAGCTGTTTTTT.

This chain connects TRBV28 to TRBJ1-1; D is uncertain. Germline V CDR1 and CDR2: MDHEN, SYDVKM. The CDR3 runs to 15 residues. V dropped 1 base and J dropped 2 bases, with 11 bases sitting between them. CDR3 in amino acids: CASSLLENLNTEAFF. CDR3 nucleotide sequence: TGTGCCAGCAGTTTATTGGAGAACTTAAACACTGAAGCTTTCTTT.

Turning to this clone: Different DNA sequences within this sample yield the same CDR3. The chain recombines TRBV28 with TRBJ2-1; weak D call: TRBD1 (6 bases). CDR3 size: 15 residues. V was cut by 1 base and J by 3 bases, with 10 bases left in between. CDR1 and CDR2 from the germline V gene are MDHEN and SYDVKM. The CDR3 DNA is TGTGCCAGCAGTTTATCGGGACAACTCTACAATGAGCAGTTCTTC. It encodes CASSLSGQLYNEQFF. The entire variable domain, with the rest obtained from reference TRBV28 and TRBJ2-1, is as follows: DVKVTQSSRYLVKRTGEKVFLECVQDMDHENMFWYRQDPGLGLRLIYFSYDVKMKEKGDIPEGYSVSREKKERFSLILESASTNQTSMYLCASSLSGQLYNEQFFGPGTRLTVL.